Following are 20 T cell receptor beta chains from one sample sequenced in a study of spatial heterogeneity in lung cancer. MiXCR was run by TCRdb on the 5' RACE reads, yielding one entry per CDR3 protein. Of 82,000 or so distinct CDR3 sequences in the sample, around 13% were seen once. Specified time point: sample taken at primary tumor resection. Whole RNA was taken from tumor, nontumor lung or frozen PBMC; it was then sequenced unsorted. This specimen was PBMCs, taken at surgery. These receptors were collected from a male donor with early-stage non-small cell lung cancer.

V usage is TRBV7-2 and J usage is TRBJ2-5; D may be TRBD2 (7 bases). This CDR3 has 15 residues. CDR1 is SGHTA, CDR2 FQGNSA, per germline. The V gene lost 7 bases and the J gene lost 5 bases, with 20 bases spanning the gap. This CDR3 reads CASNLPRGARETQYF. In DNA form, the CDR3 reads TGTGCCAGCAACCTCCCACGGGGGGCCCGGGAGACCCAGTACTTC.

The sample holds many counts of this clonotype. The V and J genes are TRBV27 and TRBJ1-2, with a tentative D call TRBD1 (5 bases). Per the germline V gene, CDR1 is MNHEY and CDR2 is SMNVEV (reference sequence). The CDR3 covers 10 residues. Trimming left V 8 bases short and J 10 bases short, with 11 bases between. Here the CDR3 reads CASPRGNYTF. The CDR3, as DNA: TGTGCCAGCCCCCGGGGCAACTACACCTTC.

This clonotype was observed a few times. The chain has TRBV5-1 and TRBJ2-1; 11 nucleotides align to TRBD2. The CDR3 runs 15 residues. The ends lost 2 bases at V and 9 bases at J; junction bases unmatched: 7. Per germline, CDR1 SGHRS and CDR2 YFSETQ. The CDR3 loop is CASSFSGRALGEQFF. CDR3 bases: TGCGCCAGCAGCTTTAGCGGGAGGGCCCTCGGTGAGCAGTTCTTC.

The chain links TRBV20-1 to TRBJ2-1; no firm D call. V was cut by 6 bases and J by 0 bases, with 18 bases left in between. From germline, CDR1 is DFQATT and CDR2 SNEGSKA (reference sequence). This CDR3 region has 16 residues. This chain's CDR3 is CSAPQNSSYSYNEQFF. The CDR3 DNA reads as TGCAGTGCCCCCCAAAATAGTAGCTACTCCTACAATGAGCAGTTCTTC.

V usage is TRBV7-2 and J usage is TRBJ1-6, with 9 bases lining up with TRBD1. Germline V gene data show CDR1 as SGHTA and CDR2 as FQGNSA. The CDR3 contains 15 residues. The junction had 9 bases not matched to a gene; V was cut back by 5 bases and J by 10 bases. Written as DNA, the CDR3 is TGTGCCAGCAGCCGCCTTCGGGACAGGGCCTCACCCCTCCACTTT. Translating gives CASSRLRDRASPLHF.

This chain uses TRBV29-1 with TRBJ1-5; D not certain. Germline V gene lookup returns CDR1 SQVTM and CDR2 ANQGSEA. Trimming left V 5 bases short and J 6 bases short, with 11 bases between. The length of the CDR3 is 12 residues. CDR3 in DNA: TGCAGCGTTAAGGAGGCGGGTCAGCCCCAGCATTTT. Residues: CSVKEAGQPQHF.

There are a few counts of this clonotype. This chain uses TRBV20-1 with TRBJ2-3; tentative D call: TRBD2 (5 bases). This CDR3 spans 14 amino acids. Trimming shortened V by 2 bases and J by 6 bases, and 15 bases separated the two germline ends. Per germline, CDR1 DFQATT and CDR2 SNEGSKA (reference sequence). The CDR3 DNA follows: TGCAGTGCTAGACTGCTAGCCTCTCATGATACGCAGTATTTT. This translates into CSARLLASHDTQYF.

The V call is TRBV20-1, the J call TRBJ2-2; 9 bases are shared with TRBD2. The CDR3 has 16 amino acids. Trimming cost V 6 bases and J 3 bases; bases outside gene matches: 11. Germline loops: CDR1 DFQATT, CDR2 SNEGSKA (reference sequence). CDR3 region: CSATPTSGVDTGELFF. In DNA form, the CDR3 reads TGCAGTGCAACCCCGACTAGCGGTGTTGACACCGGGGAGCTGTTTTTT.

V gene TRBV2 combines with J gene TRBJ2-2; D uncertain. The V end lost 6 bases, the J end lost 3 bases, and 11 bases lay between the germline ends. This CDR3 is built from 14 residues. Looked up from germline, CDR1 is SNHLY and CDR2 is FYNNEI. In DNA, the CDR3 is TGTGCCAGCAGCCCCCTAAGGGACACCGGGGAGCTGTTTTTT. This codes for CASSPLRDTGELFF.

The chain has TRBV12-3 or TRBV12-4 and TRBJ2-4, with D perhaps matching TRBD1 or TRBD2 (5 bases each). The CDR3 has 12 amino acids. V lost 4 bases and J lost 10, with 11 bases in between. The CDR3 DNA sequence: TGTGCCAGCAGTTCGGGGCCGGGGATTCAGTACTTC. Amino acids: CASSSGPGIQYF.

The CDR3: CASSLTGRYEQYF. CDR3 sequence (DNA): TGCGCCAGCAGCTTGACAGGGAGGTACGAGCAGTACTTC. This chain joins TRBV5-1 and TRBJ2-7; D possibly uses TRBD1 or TRBD2 (6 bases each). The germline CDR1 and CDR2 sequences are SGHRS and YFSETQ. The V gene lost 1 base and the J gene lost 4 bases, with 9 bases spanning the gap. The CDR3 runs 13 residues.

This clonotype was seen a handful of times. The chain recombines TRBV6-1 with TRBJ1-1; D gene ambiguous. This CDR3 is built from 11 residues. With 5 bases removed from V and 1 base from J, the gap between germline ends came to 2 bases. Germline CDR1 and CDR2: MNHNS and SASEGT. For the CDR3, the DNA is TGTGCCAGCAGTAGGAACACTGAAGCTTTCTTT. It is translated as CASSRNTEAFF.

The table lists this clonotype with many counts. CDR3 in DNA: TGTGCCAGCAGCTGGACTAGCGGTTCTAGCACAGATACGCAGTATTTT. Residues: CASSWTSGSSTDTQYF. V is TRBV11-2 and J is TRBJ2-3, with 10 bases matching TRBD2. The CDR3 covers 16 residues. Trimming removed 4 bases from V and 0 bases from J; junction bases left unmatched: 4. Germline V gene sequence: CDR1 SGHAT, CDR2 FQNNGV.

The genes are TRBV20-1 and TRBJ2-1; 8 nucleotides line up with TRBD2. The CDR3 is 13 amino acids. CDR1 is DFQATT and CDR2 is SNEGSKA in the germline V gene (reference sequence). Unmatched junction bases numbered 8, after V lost 6 bases and J lost 7 bases. CDR3 protein: CSAPIRGGNEQFF. The CDR3 bases are TGCAGTGCACCAATCCGGGGGGGAAATGAGCAGTTCTTC.

This clonotype was counted a few times. The chain joins TRBV30 to TRBJ2-3; unclear D gene. The V and J ends lost 2 bases and 0 bases respectively, with 12 bases between them. Germline V lookup: CDR1 GTSNPN, CDR2 SVGIG (reference sequence). This CDR3 region has 15 residues. Here the CDR3 reads CAWSPYPSSTDTQYF. CDR3 sequence (DNA): TGTGCCTGGAGTCCCTACCCATCTAGCACAGATACGCAGTATTTT.

This chain links TRBV10-3 with TRBJ2-1; 10 bases align to TRBD2. Unmatched junction bases numbered 1, after V lost 4 bases and J lost 4 bases. In germline, CDR1 is ENHRY, CDR2 SYGVKD. This CDR3 contains 14 residues. The CDR3 sequence: CAISGTSGYNEQFF. The CDR3 region has the DNA TGTGCCATCAGTGGGACTAGCGGTTACAATGAGCAGTTCTTC.

The V call is TRBV29-1, the J call TRBJ2-5; D may be TRBD1 (5 bases). CDR1 and CDR2 (germline): SQVTM, ANQGSEA. Trimming removed 0 bases from V and 5 bases from J, with 16 bases in between. CDR3 length: 15 residues. The CDR3: CSVEDSPGQGETQYF. CDR3 sequence (DNA): TGCAGCGTTGAAGATTCCCCCGGGCAGGGCGAGACCCAGTACTTC.

This chain links TRBV7-9 with TRBJ2-4, with a possible D match to TRBD2 (5 bases). V lost 1 base and J lost 0, with 10 bases in between. CDR3 length: 16 residues. The germline CDR1 and CDR2 sequences are SEHNR and FQNEAQ (reference sequence). DNA of the CDR3: TGTGCCAGCAGCTTAGGGGAAGGGAGAGCCAAAAACATTCAGTACTTC. This gives the protein CASSLGEGRAKNIQYF.

There are many counts of this clonotype. This chain links TRBV7-2 with TRBJ1-4, with D unclear. The V end lost 5 bases, the J end lost 8 bases, and 15 bases lay between the germline ends. The CDR3 spans 14 residues. CDR1 and CDR2 (germline): SGHTA, FQGNSA. CDR3 DNA: TGTGCCAGCAGCCAGACGGCAGGTGGGGAAAAACTGTTTTTT. This gives the protein CASSQTAGGEKLFF. The full variable domain, with the rest looked up from reference TRBV7-2 and TRBJ1-4, is GAGVSQSPSNKVTEKGKDVELRCDPISGHTALYWYRQSLGQGLEFLIYFQGNSAPDKSGLPSDRFSAERTGGSVSTLTIQRTQQEDSAVYLCASSQTAGGEKLFFGSGTQLSVL.

A few counts support this clonotype. J is TRBJ2-1 and V is TRBV2; TRBD2 agrees at 8 bases. Germline lookup yields CDR1 SNHLY and CDR2 FYNNEI. V shed 8 bases and J 7 bases; nucleotides not matched to a gene: 13. This CDR3 contains 15 residues. The CDR3 sequence is CASAKGREGRNEQFF. The CDR3 DNA sequence: TGTGCCAGCGCAAAAGGACGGGAGGGCCGGAATGAGCAGTTCTTC.